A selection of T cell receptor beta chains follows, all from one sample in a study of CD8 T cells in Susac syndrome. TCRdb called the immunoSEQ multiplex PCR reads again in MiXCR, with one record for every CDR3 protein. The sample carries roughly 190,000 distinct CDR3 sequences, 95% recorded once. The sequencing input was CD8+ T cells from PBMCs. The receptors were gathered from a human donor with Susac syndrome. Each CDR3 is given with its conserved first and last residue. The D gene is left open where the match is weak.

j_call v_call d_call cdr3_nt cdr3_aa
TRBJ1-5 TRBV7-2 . TGTGCCAGCAGCTTCTTCGCTTCGGGCAGCAATCAGCCCCAGCATTTT CASSFFASGSNQPQHF
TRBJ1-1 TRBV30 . TGTGCCGGCAAAAAAACTACCGGGACACGGAACACTGAAGCTTTCTTT CAGKKTTGTRNTEAFF
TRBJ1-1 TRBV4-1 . TGCGCCAGCAGCCAAGATAGTGGCCGCCTGAACACTGAAGCTTTCTTT CASSQDSGRLNTEAFF
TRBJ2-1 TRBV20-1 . TGCAGTGCTAGTGCTATTGAGCAGTTCTTC CSASAIEQFF
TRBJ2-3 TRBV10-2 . TGCGCCAGCAGGAGTATCACGCCAGGCACAGATACGCAGTATTTT CASRSITPGTDTQYF
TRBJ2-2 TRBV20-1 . TGCAGTGCTCCCTACAGCACCGGGGAGCTGTTTTTT CSAPYSTGELFF
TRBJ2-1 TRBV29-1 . TGCAGCGTTGGTAGGCGGGGGCAGTTCTTC CSVGRRGQFF
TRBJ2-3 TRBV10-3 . TGTGCCATCAGTGAGTCTTCGAGCACAGATACGCAGTATTTT CAISESSSTDTQYF
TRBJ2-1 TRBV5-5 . TGTGCCAGCACCTCCTGGAGGAATGAGCAGTTCTTC CASTSWRNEQFF
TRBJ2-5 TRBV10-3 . TGTGCCATCAGTGAATACCTGGAGGAAGAGACCCAGTACTTC CAISEYLEEETQYF